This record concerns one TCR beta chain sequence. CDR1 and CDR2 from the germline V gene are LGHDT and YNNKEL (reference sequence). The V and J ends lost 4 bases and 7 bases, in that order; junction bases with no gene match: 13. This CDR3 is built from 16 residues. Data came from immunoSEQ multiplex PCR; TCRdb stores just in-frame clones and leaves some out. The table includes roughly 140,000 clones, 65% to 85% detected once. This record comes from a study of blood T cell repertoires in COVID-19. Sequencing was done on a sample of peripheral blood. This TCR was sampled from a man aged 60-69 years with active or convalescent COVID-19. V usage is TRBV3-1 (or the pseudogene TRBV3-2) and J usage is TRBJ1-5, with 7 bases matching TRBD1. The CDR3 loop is CASSPSWTGDRQPQHF. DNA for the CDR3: TGTGCCAGCAGCCCTTCCTGGACAGGAGATCGACAGCCCCAGCATTTT.